Presented here are 20 T cell receptor beta chains from one specimen sequenced in a study of glioma-infiltrating T cells after dendritic cell vaccination. Using immunoSEQ multiplex PCR, the repertoire was profiled, and TCRdb retains in-frame clones only, with some absent. The sample has about 100,000 clones, 80% seen once. Specified time point: after dendritic cell vaccination, including at tumor progression/relapse. The sample in question was blood, obtained after dendritic cell vaccination. The receptor source for this set is a human donor with glioblastoma.

The chain uses TRBV5-1 and TRBJ1-1; the D is unclear. Trimming took off 4 bases at V and 2 bases at J, with 18 bases between the two ends. CDR3 length: 16 amino acids. Germline V gene sequence: CDR1 SGHRS, CDR2 YFSETQ. The CDR3 sequence: CASSKEPQRQNTEAFF. The CDR3 DNA sequence: TGCGCCAGCAGCAAGGAACCGCAGCGGCAAAACACTGAAGCTTTCTTT. The whole variable domain, remainder taken from reference TRBV5-1 and TRBJ1-1, is KAGVTQTPRYLIKTRGQQVTLSCSPISGHRSVSWYQQTPGQGLQFLFEYFSETQRNKGNFPGRFSGRQFSNSRSEMNVSTLELGDSALYLCASSKEPQRQNTEAFFGQGTRLTVV.

This chain links TRBV9 with TRBJ2-1; D is possibly TRBD1 (5 bases). The germline CDR1 and CDR2 sequences are SGDLS and YYNGEE. V lost 4 bases and J lost 2, with 13 bases in between. The CDR3 consists of 15 residues. The DNA for the CDR3 is TGTGCCAGCAGCCTTGCTGGGGCCACCTACAATGAGCAGTTCTTC. It translates to CASSLAGATYNEQFF.

The rearrangement joins TRBV10-2 to TRBJ1-4; 8 bases agree with TRBD1. This CDR3 has 15 amino acids. The V gene's germline CDR1 is WSHSY and CDR2 SAAADI. V lost 6 bases to trimming and J lost 0 bases; unmatched junction nucleotides: 3. The CDR3 loop is CASSDRGATNEKLFF. The CDR3 DNA follows: TGCGCCAGCAGCGACAGGGGTGCAACTAATGAAAAACTGTTTTTT.

V and J are TRBV19 and TRBJ1-5; no clear D. Trimming removed 1 base from V and 3 bases from J, with 13 bases in between. Germline assignment: CDR1 LNHDA and CDR2 SQIVND (reference sequence). This CDR3 is built from 16 residues. CDR3 coding DNA: TGTGCCAGTAGTATAGGCCGGGGAAGGTTCAATCAGCCCCAGCATTTT. It codes for CASSIGRGRFNQPQHF.

The chain carries TRBV1 and TRBJ1-1. TRBV1 is noted as a pseudogene. The length of the CDR3 is 16 residues. Here the CDR3 DNA reads TGCACCAGCAGCCAAGAGGTGGCAGTAGCCGACACTGAAGCTTTCTTT. Amino acids: CTSSQEVAVADTEAFF.

The chain joins TRBV28 to TRBJ1-1, with TRBD1 identical over 7 bases. The CDR3 runs to 15 residues. Germline-derived CDR1 and CDR2 are MDHEN and SYDVKM. Losses at the gene ends were 6 bases for V and 5 bases for J; bases not matched to a gene: 12. CDR3 sequence reads: CASRALTGAGTEAFF. The CDR3 nucleotides are TGTGCCAGCAGAGCACTCACAGGGGCGGGAACTGAAGCTTTCTTT.

CDR3 sequence (DNA): TGTGCCAGCAGCTTAGGGCTTCAGGCGAATGAAAAACTGTTTTTT. Translating it yields CASSLGLQANEKLFF. The chain is built from TRBV7-8 and TRBJ1-4, with no clear D. There are 15 residues in the CDR3. V lost 1 base and J 5 bases, leaving 11 bases between the germline ends. Germline V gives CDR1 SGHVS, CDR2 FQNEAQ.

The rearrangement joins TRBV6-5 to TRBJ2-1; possibly TRBD2 for D (6 bases). Germline CDR1 reads MNHEY; CDR2 reads SVGAGI. CDR3 length: 14 amino acids. V was cut by 6 bases and J by 7 bases, with 16 bases left in between. CDR3 in amino acids: CASRRELTRNEQFF. The CDR3 DNA is TGTGCCAGCAGACGGGAGTTGACTCGGAATGAGCAGTTCTTC.

The V call is TRBV28, the J call TRBJ1-2, with a tentative D call TRBD1 (6 bases). Germline V gene data show CDR1 as MDHEN and CDR2 as SYDVKM. Trimming removed 3 bases at V and 5 bases at J, with 16 bases between. The CDR3 contains 15 residues. The CDR3 DNA follows: TGTGCCAGCAGTTTTGAGGGCCAGGGGCTATATGGCTACACCTTC. Amino acids: CASSFEGQGLYGYTF.

The chain recombines TRBV5-4 with TRBJ1-3; D might be TRBD1 (5 bases). CDR1 SGHNT and CDR2 YYREEE come from the germline V gene (reference sequence). V was clipped by 4 bases and J by 0 bases, with 11 bases between them. The CDR3 is 15 amino acids. The DNA of the CDR3 is TGTGCCAGCAGCCCCGGGGGGGGCTCTGGAAACACCATATATTTT. It translates to CASSPGGGSGNTIYF.

This chain connects TRBV6-1 to TRBJ2-2; maybe TRBD1 (6 bases). Germline V CDR1 and CDR2: MNHNS, SASEGT. Trimming removed 6 bases from V and 4 bases from J, with 12 bases in between. The CDR3 extends over 14 amino acids. The CDR3 nucleotides are TGTGCCAGCAGAGCCTACAGGGTCACCGGGGAGCTGTTTTTT. Protein product: CASRAYRVTGELFF.

The rearrangement uses TRBV7-8 and TRBJ2-7, with D unclear. CDR1 SGHVS and CDR2 FQNEAQ come from the germline V gene. Trimming left V 1 base short and J 2 bases short, with 9 bases between. The CDR3 spans 14 residues. The CDR3 region has the DNA TGTGCCAGCAGCTTAGTGGCCTTGGCCTACGAGCAGTACTTC. Translated, it gives CASSLVALAYEQYF.

This clone was counted a few times. The V and J genes are TRBV7-9 and TRBJ2-7; a possible D gene is TRBD2 (5 bases). Germline V lookup: CDR1 SEHNR, CDR2 FQNEAQ (reference sequence). This CDR3 region has 15 residues. The V end lost 0 bases, the J end lost 1 base, and 10 bases lay between the germline ends. CDR3: CASSLAGVLSYEQYF. The CDR3 DNA reads as TGTGCCAGCAGCTTAGCGGGAGTGTTATCCTACGAGCAGTACTTC.

This clone occurred a few times. The chain couples TRBV19 to TRBJ1-6; D is uncertain. Germline lookup yields CDR1 LNHDA and CDR2 SQIVND (reference sequence). The CDR3 extends over 14 amino acids. V was pared by 3 bases and J by 5 bases, with 8 bases between. CDR3 coding DNA: TGTGCCAGTAGTATGTCCGGGGATAATTCACCCCTCCACTTT. Translation: CASSMSGDNSPLHF.

This chain uses TRBV6-1 with TRBJ2-1; 9 bases agree with TRBD2. CDR3 length equals 14 residues. V was pared by 6 bases and J by 4 bases, with 4 bases of the junction left unmatched. In germline, CDR1 is MNHNS, CDR2 SASEGT. CDR3 in DNA: TGTGCCAGCAGGAAGCGGGAGGAATACAATGAGCAGTTCTTC. This translates into CASRKREEYNEQFF.

This clone occurred many times. This rearrangement joins TRBV2 to TRBJ2-7; 12 bases map to TRBD2. J lost 2 bases, V lost 8 bases, and 1 base had no gene match. Germline CDR1 is SNHLY and CDR2 is FYNNEI. The CDR3 is 13 amino acids. CDR3 residues: CASSSGRAYEQYF. CDR3 DNA: TGTGCCAGCTCTAGCGGGAGGGCCTACGAGCAGTACTTC.

This chain links TRBV6-5 with TRBJ1-1; D remains ambiguous. Germline-derived CDR1 and CDR2 are MNHEY and SVGAGI. The CDR3 sequence is 12 residues long. Trimming removed 5 bases from V and 4 bases from J, with 8 bases in between. As DNA, the CDR3 is TGTGCCAGCAGTGAGGGTGGCACTGAAGCTTTCTTT. Translating it yields CASSEGGTEAFF.

The chain joins TRBV5-1 to TRBJ1-1; 9 bases fit TRBD1. The CDR3 spans 14 residues. V shed 4 bases, J shed 1 base, and the junction held 2 bases outside the gene matches. Germline V gene data show CDR1 as SGHRS and CDR2 as YFSETQ. CDR3 loop: CASSTGQGNTEAFF. As DNA, the CDR3 is TGCGCCAGCAGCACGGGACAGGGGAACACTGAAGCTTTCTTT.

V and J are TRBV9 and TRBJ1-2; D unresolved. Trimming stripped 7 bases from V and 5 bases from J, with 18 bases between. Germline V gives CDR1 SGDLS, CDR2 YYNGEE. The length of the CDR3 is 14 residues. The CDR3 bases are TGTGCCAGCTCCACCTTCACGACTCCTTATGGCTACACCTTC. Translating it yields CASSTFTTPYGYTF.

The V and J genes are TRBV6-1 and TRBJ1-1, with 8 nucleotides matching TRBD1. J was trimmed by 8 bases and V by 7 bases; bases with no gene match: 12. The CDR3 consists of 14 residues. Germline V CDR1 and CDR2: MNHNS, SASEGT. CDR3 sequence (DNA): TGTGCCAGCAAGGTCCAGGACAGGGTTTTGGAAGCTTTCTTT. Translation gives CASKVQDRVLEAFF.